The rows below give T cell receptor beta chains drawn from one sample of a study of blood T cells in healthy people across ages. TCRdb passed the 5' RACE reads through MiXCR, listing each CDR3 protein once. The table shows over 1,500,000 distinct CDR3 sequences, with roughly 52% occurring only once. The sequencing sample was made of blood. The source of these receptors is a middle-aged woman in good health. Both conserved end residues are part of each CDR3. The D gene is left open where the match is weak. Clone sizes are given selectively: once, few, many, or a class where the clone is expanded.

CDR3aa,CDR3nt,abundance,v_gene,d_gene,j_gene
CASSYSYGGARETQYF,TGTGCCAGCAGTTACTCGTATGGGGGGGCTAGGGAGACCCAGTACTTC,few,TRBV6-5,NA,TRBJ2-5
CAGSPQGRGAEAFF,TGTGCCGGCAGCCCACAGGGAAGAGGGGCTGAAGCTTTCTTT,NA,TRBV7-2,NA,TRBJ1-1
CSGGDRGESYEQYF,TGCAGCGGCGGGGACAGGGGAGAGTCCTACGAGCAGTACTTC,many,TRBV29-1,TRBD1,TRBJ2-7
CASSKQVHYEQYF,TGTGCCAGCAGCAAACAGGTACACTACGAGCAGTACTTC,few,TRBV28,NA,TRBJ2-7
CRLGAPQETQYF,TGCAGACTAGGGGCACCCCAAGAGACCCAGTACTTC,once,TRBV20-1,NA,TRBJ2-5
CSARDLEVHPGELFF,TGCAGTGCTAGAGATTTAGAGGTCCACCCCGGGGAGCTGTTTTTT,NA,TRBV20-1,NA,TRBJ2-2
CASSGGGQETQYF,TGTGCCAGCAGCGGGGGGGGCCAAGAGACCCAGTACTTC,many,TRBV6-6,TRBD2,TRBJ2-5
CASIEIAGVTDTQYF,TGTGCCAGCATCGAAATAGCGGGAGTCACAGATACGCAGTATTTT,few,TRBV2,TRBD2,TRBJ2-3
CASSQELMGQPSEFREQYF,TGTGCCAGCAGCCAAGAGTTGATGGGGCAGCCAAGTGAGTTTCGGGAGCAGTACTTC,NA,TRBV4-2,NA,TRBJ2-7
CASSLEGQLRETQYF,TGTGCCAGCAGCTTAGAGGGGCAGTTGAGAGAGACCCAGTACTTC,NA,TRBV7-9,NA,TRBJ2-5
CSARDEAGGLYEQYF,TGCAGTGCTAGAGATGAGGCGGGAGGGCTCTACGAGCAGTACTTC,NA,TRBV20-1,TRBD2,TRBJ2-7
CATGGDSGANVLTF,TGTGCCACCGGTGGGGACTCTGGGGCCAACGTCCTGACTTTC,few,TRBV24-1,NA,TRBJ2-6
CASSPGGPAHGNEQFF,TGTGCCAGCAGTCCAGGGGGACCCGCACACGGTAATGAGCAGTTCTTC,NA,TRBV12-3/TRBV12-4,TRBD1,TRBJ2-1
CASSLGVSGGLETQYF,TGTGCCAGCAGCCTAGGGGTCTCGGGGGGCCTGGAGACCCAGTACTTC,NA,TRBV7-2,NA,TRBJ2-5
CASSLESQGGSYEQYF,TGCGCCAGCAGCTTGGAGAGCCAGGGGGGCTCCTACGAGCAGTACTTC,few,TRBV5-1,NA,TRBJ2-7
CASSEMSGGPYNEQFF,TGTGCCAGCAGTGAAATGTCGGGGGGACCGTACAATGAGCAGTTCTTC,NA,TRBV6-1,TRBD2,TRBJ2-1
CASSSLGGPTYEQYF,TGTGCCAGCAGCTCCTTAGGTGGGCCTACCTACGAGCAGTACTTC,NA,TRBV7-9,NA,TRBJ2-7
CASSLGRNREDYGYTF,TGCGCCAGCAGTCTAGGTCGGAACAGGGAAGACTACGGCTACACCTTC,NA,TRBV5-1,NA,TRBJ1-2
CSSRLAGLTDTQYF,TGCAGCTCCCGGCTAGCGGGGTTGACAGATACGCAGTATTTT,once,TRBV29-1,TRBD2,TRBJ2-3
CASSPSLASQHF,TGTGCCAGCAGTCCTAGCCTAGCAAGCCAGCATTTT,NA,TRBV2,NA,TRBJ1-5
CASSRGQGVSYGYTF,TGTGCCAGCAGCCGAGGTCAGGGGGTCAGCTATGGCTACACCTTC,NA,TRBV4-2,TRBD1,TRBJ1-2
CASSFGLAGAKAYNEQFF,TGCGCCAGCAGCTTCGGACTAGCGGGGGCGAAAGCCTACAATGAGCAGTTCTTC,few,TRBV5-1,TRBD2,TRBJ2-1
CASSVGVGGDGYTF,TGTGCCAGCAGCGTAGGGGTAGGGGGCGATGGCTACACCTTC,NA,TRBV9,TRBD1,TRBJ1-2
CASSQSGWAQYF,TGTGCCAGCAGCCAATCGGGGTGGGCGCAGTATTTT,NA,TRBV14,NA,TRBJ2-3
CASSLVAGQLETQYF,TGTGCCAGCAGCTTAGTAGCGGGGCAACTAGAGACCCAGTACTTC,few,TRBV7-2,TRBD2,TRBJ2-5
CASSTNRDSYNEQFF,TGTGCCAGCAGCACTAATCGGGATTCCTACAATGAGCAGTTCTTC,few,TRBV6-5,NA,TRBJ2-1
CASSLAGAGSSYEQYF,TGCGCCAGCAGCTTGGCGGGGGCGGGAAGCTCCTACGAGCAGTACTTC,NA,TRBV5-1,NA,TRBJ2-7
CASSAYRDSYEQYF,TGTGCCAGCAGTGCCTACAGGGACTCCTACGAGCAGTACTTC,NA,TRBV25-1,NA,TRBJ2-7
CASSPPGRKASTEAFF,TGTGCCAGCAGCCCGCCGGGACGGAAGGCGTCCACTGAAGCTTTCTTT,NA,TRBV3-1,NA,TRBJ1-1
CASSLVNRPESSSYNEQYF,TGTGCCAGCAGCTTAGTTAACAGGCCAGAATCCAGCTCCTACAATGAGCAGTACTTC,NA,TRBV7-2,NA,TRBJ2-4
CASSQGRGQGYRNYGYTF,TGCGCCAGCAGCCAAGGGAGGGGACAGGGGTACCGTAACTATGGCTACACCTTC,NA,TRBV4-3,TRBD1,TRBJ1-2
CASSPRLTGLMNTGAFF,TGTGCCAGCAGCCCACGACTTACAGGGCTCATGAACACTGGAGCTTTCTTT,NA,TRBV7-2,NA,TRBJ1-1
CSARGQLSNQPQHF,TGCAGTGCTAGAGGACAGCTTAGCAATCAGCCCCAGCATTTT,NA,TRBV20-1,NA,TRBJ1-5
CASSFGLSMQAHEQFF,TGCGCCAGCAGCTTTGGGCTTTCTATGCAGGCTCATGAGCAGTTCTTC,NA,TRBV5-1,NA,TRBJ2-1
CASSPADSNQPQHF,TGCGCCAGCAGCCCCGCAGATAGCAATCAGCCCCAGCATTTT,once,TRBV4-1,NA,TRBJ1-5
CSTSPLGLAGVNEQFF,TGCAGTACCTCCCCATTGGGACTAGCGGGGGTGAATGAGCAGTTCTTC,few,TRBV20-1,TRBD2,TRBJ2-1
CASSYSDPRSYNEQFF,TGTGCCAGCAGTTACTCGGACCCCCGCTCCTACAATGAGCAGTTCTTC,NA,TRBV6-5,NA,TRBJ2-1
CSAGNGGAEQFF,TGCAGTGCTGGGAATGGGGGGGCTGAGCAGTTCTTC,NA,TRBV20-1,NA,TRBJ2-1
CSATETGRETQYF,TGCAGTGCTACGGAAACAGGGAGAGAGACCCAGTACTTC,few,TRBV20-1,NA,TRBJ2-5
CASSFGFSYEQYF,TGTGCCAGCAGTTTCGGATTCTCCTACGAGCAGTACTTC,many,TRBV28,NA,TRBJ2-7
CSASHRGDYGYTF,TGCAGTGCTAGCCACAGGGGGGACTATGGCTACACCTTC,NA,TRBV20-1,TRBD1,TRBJ1-2
CSTVGGETQYF,TGCAGCACGGTGGGGGGAGAGACCCAGTACTTC,few,TRBV29-1,NA,TRBJ2-5
CASSPTGAYNEQYF,TGCGCCAGCAGTCCGACAGGGGCCTACAATGAGCAGTACTTC,NA,TRBV5-1,TRBD1,TRBJ2-5
CASSLVGTGSRYTF,TGTGCCAGCAGCCTTGTAGGGACAGGGAGTCGGTACACCTTC,NA,TRBV28,TRBD1,TRBJ1-2
CSARDSVYQPQHF,TGCAGCGCAAGGGACAGCGTCTATCAGCCCCAGCATTTT,NA,TRBV29-1,TRBD1,TRBJ1-5
CSAISGGTLRAYF,TGCAGTGCCATTAGCGGGGGGACCCTTAGGGCGTACTTC,NA,TRBV20-1,TRBD2,TRBJ2-4
CASSQDRGLTNSPLHF,TGCGCCAGCAGCCAAGATAGGGGGCTGACGAATTCACCCCTCCACTTT,NA,TRBV4-3,TRBD1,TRBJ1-6
CSAKGLAGNNGQFF,TGCAGTGCTAAAGGACTAGCGGGGAACAATGGGCAGTTCTTC,NA,TRBV20-1,TRBD2,TRBJ2-1
CASSLVGTGRNYGYTF,TGTGCCAGCAGCTTAGTGGGGACAGGACGTAACTATGGCTACACCTTC,NA,TRBV7-2,TRBD1,TRBJ1-2
CASSLGSGQGRDYGYTF,TGTGCCAGCAGCTTAGGATCCGGACAGGGGAGGGACTATGGCTACACCTTC,NA,TRBV7-2,TRBD1,TRBJ1-2
CASSSNTYSNQPQHF,TGTGCCAGCAGCTCAAATACCTATAGCAATCAGCCCCAGCATTTT,NA,TRBV6-2/TRBV6-3,NA,TRBJ1-5